This T cell receptor (beta chain) is from a study of shared clonotypes between healthy human individuals. General study results and limits: For naive CD4 cells, approximately 4.8% of clonotypes were shared across a handful of donors. Among the subsets, naive ones generally showed larger estimated richness than memory ones.

It was at deep level that the assay was run. TCRdb's copy holds only in-frame clones and misses some; the assay was immunoSEQ multiplex PCR. The sample carries millions of clones, 90% to 95% recorded once. All donors were Caucasian adults living in Nashville, Tennessee. Note on this clone: Its antigen is unknown.

Trimming took 1 base from V and 2 from J, leaving 9 bases between them. Per the germline V gene, CDR1 is MGHRA and CDR2 is YSYEKL. The CDR3 has 15 amino acids. This receptor was taken from a man between 18 and 35 years old in good health. The rearrangement joins TRBV4-1 to TRBJ1-5, with D possibly matching TRBD1 (6 bases). Sequencing was done on a sample of naive CD4+ T cells sorted from blood. Subset here: CD45RA+ positively selected. CDR3 DNA: TGCGCCAGCAGCCAAGGGACAGTGGGCAATCAGCCCCAGCATTTT. It codes for CASSQGTVGNQPQHF.